This T cell receptor beta chain was obtained from a study of molecular identifiers for immune sequencing clone quantification. CDR3 length: 14 residues. Germline-derived CDR1 and CDR2 are LGHDT and YNNKEL (reference sequence). TCRdb re-analysed the PCR reads in MiXCR, keeping a single row per CDR3 protein. This table has nearly 55,000 distinct CDR3 sequences, around 34% appearing once. In the case of this clonotype: The junction and the germline gene differ at one end; a read error may be behind it.

This TCR was recovered from a human donor in good health. Some libraries in this study had Jurkat cell RNA spiked in. Sequenced: naive CD8+ T cells from blood, with Jurkat cell RNA spiked in. Subset described: FACS-sorted CD8+CD4-CCR7+CD45RA+ naive T cells. This chain uses TRBV3-1 with TRBJ2-7; D is ambiguous. CDR3: CASSQSTATYVQYF. Here the CDR3 DNA reads TGTGCCAGCAGCCAGAGTACAGCTACCTACGTGCAGTACTTC.